This T cell receptor (beta chain) was sequenced in a study of regulatory T cells in long-lasting Graves disease. Turning to the study itself: Antithyroid drugs had been taken by newly diagnosed Graves' patients for under 3 months.

The time point here: newly diagnosed GD, antithyroid drugs for less than 3 months. RNA isolated from PBMCs was used to make the TCR library. For TCR beta, libraries came from iRepertoire HTBI primers and Arm-PCR of CDR3 regions. TCRdb reprocessed the multiplex PCR reads with MiXCR, giving one entry per CDR3 protein. The profile shows about 540,000 distinct CDR3 sequences, about 13% of them singletons. General study results and limits: Persistent patients shared more public clonotypes (2,741) than new patients (roughly 1,000).

This clonotype was found a few times. Its antigen is still unknown. Separately, the same data were catalogued under a study of T cells in Graves' hyperthyroidism and ophthalmopathy. That work contributes: Graves' hyperthyroidism qualified as stable when ophthalmopathy did not progress within 18 months.

The sequencing here drew on peripheral blood mononuclear cells (PBMCs), taken at new diagnosis, from a patient treated with antithyroid drugs. The sequence was obtained from a young man with Graves disease.

The CDR3 region is CASRSRGYTEAFF. CDR3 coding DNA: TGTGCCAGCAGATCCAGGGGATACACTGAAGCTTTCTTT. This chain uses TRBV6-1 with TRBJ1-1; a possible D gene is TRBD1 (6 bases). The germline V gene has CDR1 MNHNS and CDR2 SASEGT. V dropped 6 bases and J dropped 3 bases, with 11 bases sitting between them. CDR3 length equals 13 residues.